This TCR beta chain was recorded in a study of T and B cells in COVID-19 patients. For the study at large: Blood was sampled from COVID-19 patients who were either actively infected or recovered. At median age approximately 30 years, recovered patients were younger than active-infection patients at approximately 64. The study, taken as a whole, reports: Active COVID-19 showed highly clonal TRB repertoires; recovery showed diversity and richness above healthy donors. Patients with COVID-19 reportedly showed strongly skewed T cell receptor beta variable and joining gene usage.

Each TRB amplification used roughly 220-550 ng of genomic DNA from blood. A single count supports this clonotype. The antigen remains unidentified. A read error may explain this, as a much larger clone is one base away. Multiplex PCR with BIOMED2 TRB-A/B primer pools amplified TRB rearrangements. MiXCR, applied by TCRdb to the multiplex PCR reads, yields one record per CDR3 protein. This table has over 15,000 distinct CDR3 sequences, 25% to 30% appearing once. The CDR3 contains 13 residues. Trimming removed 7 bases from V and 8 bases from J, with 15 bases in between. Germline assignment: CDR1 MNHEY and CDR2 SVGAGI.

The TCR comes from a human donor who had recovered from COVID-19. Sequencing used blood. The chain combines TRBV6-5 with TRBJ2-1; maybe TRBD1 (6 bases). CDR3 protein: CASIGQCLYEQFF. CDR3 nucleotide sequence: TGTGCCAGCATTGGACAGTGCCTTTATGAGCAGTTCTTC.